This T cell receptor beta chain was sequenced during a study of low-dose radiotherapy and immunotherapy resistance in tumors. Across the whole study: On an every-two-weeks schedule, patients received intravenous nivolumab 240 mg, along with ipilimumab 1 mg/kg every six weeks.

The time point was: after trial treatment. The treatment was: LDRT plus nivolumab, ipilimumab, low-dose cyclophosphamide and aspirin (RACIN trial). Treatment combined nivolumab, ipilimumab, aspirin, low-dose cyclophosphamide and low-dose radiotherapy in a dose-escalation trial. Germline CDR1 reads MNHGY; CDR2 reads SAAAGT. The V end was cut by 5 bases, the J end by 1 base, with 11 bases between. The CDR3 is 14 amino acids. First-strand cDNA relied on TRAV- and TRBV-specific primers spanning alpha and beta chains. Amplification of TCRs used a constant-region primer and V-primer adapter for around 19 PCR cycles. MiXCR, run by TCRdb on the reads, gives a single entry per CDR3 protein. The profile shows roughly 95,000 distinct CDR3 sequences, 20% of them singletons.

This TCR came from a female donor with ovarian cancer. Sequenced here: PBMCs, sampled after low-dose radiotherapy plus immunotherapy. This chain joins TRBV6-8 and TRBJ1-1; D is uncertain. The DNA of the CDR3 is TGTGCCAGCAGTACCGACTTAGGGAACACTGAAGCTTTCTTT. Its protein is CASSTDLGNTEAFF.